Sequencing of this T cell receptor beta chain was carried out in a study of cytomegalovirus exposure and HLA in healthy donors. Study-wide points: Later, an analysis found that common viral pathogens appeared to be linked with several of the most significant clusters. Reports indicate that TCR beta sequences accurately predicted the HLA-A and HLA-B alleles of most subjects. In a later analysis, CMV-associated beta chains were mostly HLA-associated, it appeared.

Germline values: CDR1 MGHDK, CDR2 SYGVNS. V shed 2 bases and J 7 bases; nucleotides not matched to a gene: 11. CDR3 length equals 16 residues. Vbeta (60) and Jbeta (13) primers were used in the PCR. TCRdb keeps only in-frame clones here, not all; method: immunoSEQ multiplex PCR. The sample lists under 110,000 clones, 65% to 90% occurring once. In regard to this clone: Its antigen is not identified.

The chain uses TRBV25-1 and TRBJ2-4; the match to TRBD2 covers 7 bases. Sequencing was carried out using PBMCs. The receptor's source is a man aged 50 to 59 in good health and CMV-seronegative. The CDR3 sequence is CASSERGRWGGNIQYF. In DNA, the CDR3 is TGTGCCAGCAGTGAACGGGGAAGGTGGGGGGGGAACATTCAGTACTTC.